These 3 T cell receptor beta chains were all obtained from the same sample, sequenced in a study of T-cell memory formation after mild COVID-19 (dated by TCRdb to the early 2020s). Libraries were made using 5' RACE. Sequencing was performed on an Illumina NovaSeq 6000. In TCRdb, the public reads were trimmed at Q25 with fastp and aligned with MiXCR, with productive beta chains retained. Rows matching on CDR3 protein sequence are summarized as one entry with the most common DNA and genes. In this sample the table shows 550,000 to 650,000 distinct CDR3 sequences, around a sixth of which occur a single time. The biggest ten clones account for roughly 7.8% of the sample. Sequenced: PBMCs or a T cell subset sorted from them (not recorded which). The receptor source for this set is an adult woman who had mild COVID-19 (a few samples of this study predate the infection). The sample titles of this study are shuffled in the database, so cell type and time point are left out; the donor was told from shared clones.

This clonotype has just one count. The chain has TRBV5-6 and TRBJ2-4, with 11 bases identical to TRBD1. V lost 3 bases and J lost 8; bases outside the gene matches: 7. CDR1 is SGHDT and CDR2 is YYEEEE in the germline V gene. The CDR3 has 15 residues. CDR3 in amino acids: CASSWAGTGGHIQYF. CDR3 in DNA: TGTGCCAGCAGCTGGGCCGGGACAGGGGGGCACATTCAGTACTTC.

V usage is TRBV19 and J usage is TRBJ1-1; TRBD1 matches at 8 bases. Trimming took 6 bases from V and 6 from J; bases not matched to a gene: 6. CDR3 length: 13 residues. Germline lookup yields CDR1 LNHDA and CDR2 SQIVND (reference sequence). The CDR3 nucleotides are TGTGCCAGTAGGGGACAGGTGGGCCCTGAAGCTTTCTTT. Translation: CASRGQVGPEAFF.

In its sample, this clonotype was seen a few times. The chain couples TRBV5-1 to TRBJ2-7; D may be TRBD1 or TRBD2 (5 bases each). CDR1 and CDR2 (germline): SGHRS, YFSETQ. Trimming removed 5 bases at V and 6 bases at J, with 21 bases between. The CDR3 runs 15 residues. The CDR3 reads CASRGADGTLGEQYF. CDR3 DNA sequence: TGCGCCAGCAGGGGTGCCGACGGGACCTTGGGCGAGCAGTACTTC.